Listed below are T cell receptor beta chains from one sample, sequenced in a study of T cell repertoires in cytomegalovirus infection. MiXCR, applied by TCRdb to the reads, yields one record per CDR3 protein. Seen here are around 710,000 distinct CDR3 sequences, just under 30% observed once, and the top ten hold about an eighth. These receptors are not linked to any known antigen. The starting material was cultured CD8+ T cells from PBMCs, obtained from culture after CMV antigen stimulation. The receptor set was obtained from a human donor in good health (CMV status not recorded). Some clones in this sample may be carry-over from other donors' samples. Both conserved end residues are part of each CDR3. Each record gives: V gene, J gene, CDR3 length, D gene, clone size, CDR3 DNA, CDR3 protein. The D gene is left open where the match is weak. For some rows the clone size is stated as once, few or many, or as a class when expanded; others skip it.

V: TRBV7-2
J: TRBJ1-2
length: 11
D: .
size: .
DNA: TGTGCCAGCAGCCCGGGGACCAGCTACACCTTC
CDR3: CASSPGTSYTF

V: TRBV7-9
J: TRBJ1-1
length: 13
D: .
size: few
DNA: TGTGCCAGCAGCTTAGCGAGACACGTGGAAGCTTTCTTT
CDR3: CASSLARHVEAFF

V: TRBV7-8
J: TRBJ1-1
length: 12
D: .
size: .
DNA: TGTGCCAGCAGCTTAGTAAATCTTGAAGCTTTCTTT
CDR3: CASSLVNLEAFF

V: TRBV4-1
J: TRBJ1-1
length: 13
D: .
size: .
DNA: TGCGCCAGCAGCCAAGACATATCAACTGAAGCTTTCTTT
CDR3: CASSQDISTEAFF

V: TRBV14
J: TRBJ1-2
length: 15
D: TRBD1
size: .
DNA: TGTGCCAGCAGCCAATCTGCGACAGGGGGGAGAGGCTACACCTTC
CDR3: CASSQSATGGRGYTF

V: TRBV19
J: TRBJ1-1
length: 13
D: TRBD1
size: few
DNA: TGTGCCAGTGGGGACAGAGGGAACACTGAAGCTTTCTTT
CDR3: CASGDRGNTEAFF

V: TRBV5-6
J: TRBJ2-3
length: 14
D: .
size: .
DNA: TGTGCCAGCAGCCTAAGGCCTCTCACAGATACGCAGTATTTT
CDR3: CASSLRPLTDTQYF

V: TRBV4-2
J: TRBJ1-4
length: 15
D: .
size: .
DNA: TGTGCCAGCAGCCAACACCGGGACACAGAAGAAAAACTGTTTTTT
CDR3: CASSQHRDTEEKLFF

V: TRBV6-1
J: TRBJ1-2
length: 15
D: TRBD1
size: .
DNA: TGTGCCAGCAGGCCCGGACAGGCTAACTCCTATGGCTACACCTTC
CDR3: CASRPGQANSYGYTF

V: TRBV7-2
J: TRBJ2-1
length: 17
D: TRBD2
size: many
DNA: TGTGCCAGCAGCTTAGGACTAGCGGGGGGGCCGAGGGATGAGCAGTTCTTC
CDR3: CASSLGLAGGPRDEQFF

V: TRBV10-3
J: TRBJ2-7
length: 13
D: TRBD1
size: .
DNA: TGTGCCATCAGTGAGGGACAGGGTTACGAGCAGTACTTC
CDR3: CAISEGQGYEQYF

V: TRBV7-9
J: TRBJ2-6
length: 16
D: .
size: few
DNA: TGTGCCAGCAGCCCACTAGGGAGCTCTGGGGCCAACGTCCTGACTTTC
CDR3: CASSPLGSSGANVLTF

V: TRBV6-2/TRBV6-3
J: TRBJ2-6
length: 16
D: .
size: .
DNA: TGTGCCAGCAGTCCCCCGACGGAGCGGTCCGTTGACGTCCTGACTTTC
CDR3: CASSPPTERSVDVLTF

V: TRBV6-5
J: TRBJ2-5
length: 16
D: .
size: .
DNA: TGTGCCAGCAGTTCCCTTCCAGGTTACCCACCAGAGACCCAGTACTTC
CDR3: CASSSLPGYPPETQYF

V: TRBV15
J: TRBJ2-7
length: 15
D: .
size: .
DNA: TGTGCCACCAGCAGAGCCCGGACAGCCGCCTACGAGCAGTACTTC
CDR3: CATSRARTAAYEQYF

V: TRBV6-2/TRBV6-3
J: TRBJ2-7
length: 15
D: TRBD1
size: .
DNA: TGTGCCAGCACCGGACAGGGGAACCCCTCCTACGAGCAGTACTTC
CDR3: CASTGQGNPSYEQYF